This paragraph covers one T cell receptor beta chain sequence. Antigen unknown. The CDR3 loop spans 14 amino acids. Trimming removed 3 bases at V and 0 bases at J, with 10 bases between. Germline V lookup: CDR1 SGHKS, CDR2 YYEKEE (reference sequence). This entry belongs to a study of T cell responses to AZD1222 COVID-19 vaccine. Study-level results: The breadth and depth of Spike-specific TCRs increased once two AZD1222 doses had been given.

Some clones are missing from TCRdb's copy, which holds only in-frame ones; the method was immunoSEQ multiplex PCR. The sample contains more than 100,000 clones, over 85% of which appear only once. Sequencing was performed on peripheral blood, taken on day 0 of AZD1222 vaccination. The TCR sequence derives from an adult in good health. The rearrangement joins TRBV5-5 to TRBJ2-7; D assignment may be TRBD1 or TRBD2 (5 bases each). The CDR3 reads CASSSSGSSYEQYF. The CDR3 DNA follows: TGTGCCAGCAGCTCCTCAGGGAGCTCCTACGAGCAGTACTTC.